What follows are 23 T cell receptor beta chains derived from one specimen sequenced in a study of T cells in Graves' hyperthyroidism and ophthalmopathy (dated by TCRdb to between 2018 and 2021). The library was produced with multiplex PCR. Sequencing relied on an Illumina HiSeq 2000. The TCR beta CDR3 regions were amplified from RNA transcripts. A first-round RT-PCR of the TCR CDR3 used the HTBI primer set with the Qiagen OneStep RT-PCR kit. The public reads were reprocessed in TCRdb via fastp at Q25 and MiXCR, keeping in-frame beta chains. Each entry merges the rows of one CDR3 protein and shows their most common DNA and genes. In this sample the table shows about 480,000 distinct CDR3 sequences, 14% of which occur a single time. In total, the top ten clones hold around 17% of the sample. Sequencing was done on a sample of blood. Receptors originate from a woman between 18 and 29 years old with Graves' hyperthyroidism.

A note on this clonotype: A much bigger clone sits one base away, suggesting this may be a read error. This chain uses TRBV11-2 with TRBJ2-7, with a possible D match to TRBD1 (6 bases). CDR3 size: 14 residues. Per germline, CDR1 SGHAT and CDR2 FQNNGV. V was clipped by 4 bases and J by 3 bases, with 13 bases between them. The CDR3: CASSSPGHLYEQYF. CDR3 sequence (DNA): TGTGCCAGCAGCTCCCCGGGACACCTCTACGAGCAGTACTTC.

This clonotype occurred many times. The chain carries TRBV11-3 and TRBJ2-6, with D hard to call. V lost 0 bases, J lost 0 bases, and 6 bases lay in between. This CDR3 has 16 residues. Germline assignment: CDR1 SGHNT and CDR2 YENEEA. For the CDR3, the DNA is TGTGCCAGCAGCTTAGACAGTTCCTCTGGGGCCAACGTCCTGACTTTC. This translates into CASSLDSSSGANVLTF.

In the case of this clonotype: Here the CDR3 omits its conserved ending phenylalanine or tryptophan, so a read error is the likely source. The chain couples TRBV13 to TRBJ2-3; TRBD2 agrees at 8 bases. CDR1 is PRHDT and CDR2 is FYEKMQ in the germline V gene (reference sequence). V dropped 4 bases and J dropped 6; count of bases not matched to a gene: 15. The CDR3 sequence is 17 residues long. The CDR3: CASSSRGGSYPSDTQYL. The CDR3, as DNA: TGTGCCAGCAGCTCACGGGGGGGCAGTTATCCCTCCGATACGCAGTATTTA.

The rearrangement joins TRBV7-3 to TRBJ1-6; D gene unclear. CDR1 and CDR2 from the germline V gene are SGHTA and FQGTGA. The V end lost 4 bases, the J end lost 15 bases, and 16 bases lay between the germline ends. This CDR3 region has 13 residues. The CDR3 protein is CASSSETPLHLHF. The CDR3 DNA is TGTGCCAGCAGCTCTGAGACCCCCTTACACCTCCACTTT.

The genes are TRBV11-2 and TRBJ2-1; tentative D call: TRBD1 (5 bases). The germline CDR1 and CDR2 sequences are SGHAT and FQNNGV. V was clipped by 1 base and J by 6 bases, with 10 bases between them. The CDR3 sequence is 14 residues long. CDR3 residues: CASSLGLGVNEQFF. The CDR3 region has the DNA TGTGCCAGCAGCTTAGGATTAGGGGTCAATGAGCAGTTCTTC.

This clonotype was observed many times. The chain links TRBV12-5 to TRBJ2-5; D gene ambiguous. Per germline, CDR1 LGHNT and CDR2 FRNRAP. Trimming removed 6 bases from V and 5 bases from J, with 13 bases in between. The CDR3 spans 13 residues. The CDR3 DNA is TGTGCTAGTGGGGCAGCCGAGGTTGAGACCCAGTACTTC. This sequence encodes CASGAAEVETQYF.

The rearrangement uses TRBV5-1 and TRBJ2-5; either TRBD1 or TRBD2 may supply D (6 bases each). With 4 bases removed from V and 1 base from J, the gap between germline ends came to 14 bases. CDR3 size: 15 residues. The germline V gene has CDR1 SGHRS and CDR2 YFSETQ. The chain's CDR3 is CASSPGDNFQETQYF. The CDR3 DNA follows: TGCGCCAGCAGCCCGGGGGACAATTTCCAAGAGACCCAGTACTTC.

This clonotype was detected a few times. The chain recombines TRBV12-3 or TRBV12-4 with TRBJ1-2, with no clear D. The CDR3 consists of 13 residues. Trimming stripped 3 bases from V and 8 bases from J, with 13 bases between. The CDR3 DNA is TGTGCCAGCAGTTTCGGTGGGGAGCGCGGCTACACCTTC. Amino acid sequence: CASSFGGERGYTF.

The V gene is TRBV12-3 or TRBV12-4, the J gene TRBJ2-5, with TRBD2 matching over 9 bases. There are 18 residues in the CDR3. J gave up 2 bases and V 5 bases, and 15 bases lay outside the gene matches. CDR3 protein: CASSPGARLAETQETQYF. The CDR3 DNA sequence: TGTGCCAGCAGTCCCGGAGCGAGACTAGCGGAGACACAAGAGACCCAGTACTTC.

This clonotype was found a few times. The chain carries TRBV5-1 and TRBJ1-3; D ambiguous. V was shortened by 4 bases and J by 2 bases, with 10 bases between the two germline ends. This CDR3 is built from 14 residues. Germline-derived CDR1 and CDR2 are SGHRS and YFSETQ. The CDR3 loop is CASSGETAGNTIYF. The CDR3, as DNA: TGCGCCAGCAGCGGGGAAACAGCTGGAAACACCATATATTTT.

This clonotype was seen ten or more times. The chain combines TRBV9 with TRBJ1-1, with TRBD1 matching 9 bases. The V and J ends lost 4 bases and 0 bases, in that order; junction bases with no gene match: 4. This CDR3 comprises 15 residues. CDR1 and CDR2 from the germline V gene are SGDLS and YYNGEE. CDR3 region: CASSSGTGMNTEAFF. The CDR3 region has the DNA TGTGCCAGCAGCTCAGGGACAGGGATGAACACTGAAGCTTTCTTT.

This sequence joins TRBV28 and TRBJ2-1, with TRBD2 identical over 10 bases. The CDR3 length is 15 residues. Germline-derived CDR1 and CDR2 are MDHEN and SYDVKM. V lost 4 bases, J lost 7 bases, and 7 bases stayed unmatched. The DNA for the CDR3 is TGTGCCAGCAGTTCTCTAGCGGGGGCTGCAAATGAGCAGTTCTTC. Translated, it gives CASSSLAGAANEQFF.

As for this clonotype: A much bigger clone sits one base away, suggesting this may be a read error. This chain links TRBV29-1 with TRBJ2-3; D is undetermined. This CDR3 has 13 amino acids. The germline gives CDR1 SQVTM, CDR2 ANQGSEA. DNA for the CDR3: TGCAGCGTTGATGGTTATGACACAGATACGCGGTATTTT. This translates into CSVDGYDTDTRYF.

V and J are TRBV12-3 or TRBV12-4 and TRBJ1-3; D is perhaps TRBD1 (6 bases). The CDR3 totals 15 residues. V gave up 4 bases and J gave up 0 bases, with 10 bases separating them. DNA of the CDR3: TGTGCCAGCAGTTCGGACAGACTCTCTGGAAACACCATATATTTT. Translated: CASSSDRLSGNTIYF.

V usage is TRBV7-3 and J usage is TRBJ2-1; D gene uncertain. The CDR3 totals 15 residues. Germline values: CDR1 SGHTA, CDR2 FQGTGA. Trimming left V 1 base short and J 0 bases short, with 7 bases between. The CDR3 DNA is TGTGCCAGCAGCTTAAGTATAAGCTCCTACAATGAGCAGTTCTTC. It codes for CASSLSISSYNEQFF.

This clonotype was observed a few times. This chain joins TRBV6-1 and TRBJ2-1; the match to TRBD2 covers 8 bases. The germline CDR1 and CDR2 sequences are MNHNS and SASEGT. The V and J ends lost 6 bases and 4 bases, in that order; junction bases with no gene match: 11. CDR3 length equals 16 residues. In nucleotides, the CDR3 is TGTGCCAGCAGACCTACCGGGGTAGCGGGATACAATGAGCAGTTCTTC. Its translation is CASRPTGVAGYNEQFF.

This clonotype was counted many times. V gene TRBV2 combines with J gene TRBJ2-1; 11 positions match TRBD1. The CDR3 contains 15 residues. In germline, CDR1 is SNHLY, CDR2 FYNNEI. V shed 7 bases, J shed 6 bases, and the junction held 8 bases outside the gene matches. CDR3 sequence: CASTHRDRGINEQFF. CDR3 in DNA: TGTGCCAGCACCCACCGGGACAGGGGGATCAATGAGCAGTTCTTC.

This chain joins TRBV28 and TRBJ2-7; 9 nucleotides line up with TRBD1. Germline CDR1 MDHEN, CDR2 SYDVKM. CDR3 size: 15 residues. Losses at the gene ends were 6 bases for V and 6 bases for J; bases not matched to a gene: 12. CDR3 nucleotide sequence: TGTGCCAGCAGCGCCGCCGGGACAGGGTCTAGCGAGCAGTACTTC. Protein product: CASSAAGTGSSEQYF.

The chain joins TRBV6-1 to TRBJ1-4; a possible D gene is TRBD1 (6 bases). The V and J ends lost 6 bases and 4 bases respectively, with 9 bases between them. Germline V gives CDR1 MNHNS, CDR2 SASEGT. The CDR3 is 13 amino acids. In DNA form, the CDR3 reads TGTGCCAGCAGAGGACAGAATAATGAAAAACTGTTTTTT. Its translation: CASRGQNNEKLFF.

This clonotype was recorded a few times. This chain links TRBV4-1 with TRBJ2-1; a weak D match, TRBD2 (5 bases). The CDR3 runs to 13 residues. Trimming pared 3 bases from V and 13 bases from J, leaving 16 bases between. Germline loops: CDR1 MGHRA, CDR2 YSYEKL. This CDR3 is CASSHPWRIPQFF. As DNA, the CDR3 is TGCGCCAGCAGCCACCCCTGGAGGATTCCCCAGTTCTTC.

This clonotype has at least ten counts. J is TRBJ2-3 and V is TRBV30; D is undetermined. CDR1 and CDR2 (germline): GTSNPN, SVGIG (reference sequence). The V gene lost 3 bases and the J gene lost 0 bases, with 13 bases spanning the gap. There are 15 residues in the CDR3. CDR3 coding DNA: TGTGCCTGGAGCCTGACATATACTAGCACAGATACGCAGTATTTT. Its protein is CAWSLTYTSTDTQYF.

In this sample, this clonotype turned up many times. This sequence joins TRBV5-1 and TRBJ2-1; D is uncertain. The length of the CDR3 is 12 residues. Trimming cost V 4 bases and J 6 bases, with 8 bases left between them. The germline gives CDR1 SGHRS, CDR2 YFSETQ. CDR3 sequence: CASSPNRNEQFF. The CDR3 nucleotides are TGCGCCAGCAGCCCAAACCGCAATGAGCAGTTCTTC.

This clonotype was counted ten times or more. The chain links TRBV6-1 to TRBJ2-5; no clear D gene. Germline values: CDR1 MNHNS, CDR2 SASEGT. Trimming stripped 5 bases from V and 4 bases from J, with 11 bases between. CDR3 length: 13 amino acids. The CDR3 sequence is CASSKTRGETQYF. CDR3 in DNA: TGTGCCAGCAGTAAGACCCGAGGAGAGACCCAGTACTTC.